The next 20 T cell receptor beta chains were all read from a single sample in a study of cytomegalovirus exposure and HLA in healthy donors. Assay: immunoSEQ multiplex PCR; the TCRdb copy retains only in-frame clones and omits some. The sample consists of about 250,000 clones, less than 90% of them appearing once. Material: PBMCs. These receptors originate from a man younger than 30 in good health and CMV-seropositive.

The V and J genes are TRBV25-1 and TRBJ2-2; maybe TRBD2 (5 bases). The V gene lost 3 bases and the J gene lost 0 bases, with 8 bases spanning the gap. Germline-derived CDR1 and CDR2 are MGHDK and SYGVNS. This CDR3 is built from 15 residues. CDR3 in amino acids: CASSDPGSNTGELFF. Written as DNA, the CDR3 is TGTGCCAGCAGTGACCCGGGATCGAACACCGGGGAGCTGTTTTTT.

This rearrangement joins TRBV30 to TRBJ2-7; 10 bases are a match to TRBD2. The V gene end was trimmed by 0 bases and the J gene end by 5 bases; junction bases not matched to a gene: 7. This CDR3 comprises 15 residues. The germline gives CDR1 GTSNPN, CDR2 SVGIG (reference sequence). The CDR3 spells CAWSVGLAGVDEQYF. CDR3 nucleotide sequence: TGTGCCTGGAGTGTAGGGCTAGCGGGAGTAGACGAGCAGTACTTC.

This rearrangement joins TRBV10-3 to TRBJ1-1, with D unclear. CDR1 ENHRY and CDR2 SYGVKD come from the germline V gene. This CDR3 contains 15 residues. The V and J ends lost 0 bases and 3 bases respectively, with 11 bases between them. This chain's CDR3 is CAISESRDGDTEAFF. The CDR3 DNA follows: TGTGCCATCAGTGAGTCGAGAGACGGGGACACTGAAGCTTTCTTT.

CDR3 sequence: CATMPGTPSYEQYF. CDR3 in DNA: TGTGCCACCATGCCCGGGACGCCTTCCTACGAGCAGTACTTC. The chain is built from TRBV6-5 and TRBJ2-7; the D gene could be TRBD1 or TRBD2 (5 bases each). The germline gives CDR1 MNHEY, CDR2 SVGAGI. V lost 10 bases and J 1 base, leaving 17 bases between the germline ends. This CDR3 contains 14 residues.

This chain joins TRBV5-4 and TRBJ1-2; 10 bases line up with TRBD1. J gave up 8 bases and V 5 bases, and 9 bases lay outside the gene matches. Per germline, CDR1 SGHNT and CDR2 YYREEE (reference sequence). The length of the CDR3 is 14 residues. The DNA of the CDR3 is TGTGCCAGCAGGCGAGACAGGGGGCTGGGAGGCTACACCTTC. This sequence encodes CASRRDRGLGGYTF.

The chain is built from TRBV5-6 and TRBJ1-4; D is ambiguous. The CDR3 spans 12 residues. V was pared by 3 bases and J by 12 bases, with 12 bases between. The germline CDR1 and CDR2 sequences are SGHDT and YYEEEE. The chain's CDR3 is CASSYASEELFF. Here the CDR3 DNA reads TGTGCCAGCAGCTATGCTTCCGAGGAACTGTTTTTT.

V is TRBV7-8 and J is TRBJ2-2; D ambiguous. Germline CDR1 and CDR2: SGHVS and FQNEAQ. CDR3 length equals 12 residues. V was shortened by 2 bases and J by 7 bases, with 5 bases between the two germline ends. The DNA for the CDR3 is TGTGCCAGCAGCTTACTAAACGGGGAGCTGTTTTTT. Amino acid sequence: CASSLLNGELFF.

V is TRBV4-1 and J is TRBJ1-5; 12 bases are a match to TRBD1. V shed 1 base and J 6 bases; nucleotides not matched to a gene: 7. Germline V gene sequence: CDR1 MGHRA, CDR2 YSYEKL. The CDR3 covers 17 residues. The CDR3 DNA reads as TGCGCCAGCAGCCAAGGGTTGGGACAGGGGGCCGGTCAGCCCCAGCATTTT. Its translation is CASSQGLGQGAGQPQHF.

This clone was picked up a small number of times. The chain uses TRBV5-1 and TRBJ2-1, with 10 bases aligning to TRBD2. The V segment lost 4 bases and the J segment 0 bases; nucleotides outside the gene matches: 1. The CDR3 has 15 residues. Germline V gene sequence: CDR1 SGHRS, CDR2 YFSETQ. The CDR3 DNA sequence: TGCGCCAGCAGCGCTAGCGGGAGCTCCTACAATGAGCAGTTCTTC. Translation: CASSASGSSYNEQFF. Full variable domain (rest looked up from reference TRBV5-1 and TRBJ2-1): KAGVTQTPRYLIKTRGQQVTLSCSPISGHRSVSWYQQTPGQGLQFLFEYFSETQRNKGNFPGRFSGRQFSNSRSEMNVSTLELGDSALYLCASSASGSSYNEQFFGPGTRLTVL.

The chain combines TRBV4-1 with TRBJ1-1, with 9 bases matching TRBD1. Per germline, CDR1 MGHRA and CDR2 YSYEKL. The CDR3 consists of 15 residues. V was pared by 3 bases and J by 5 bases, with 7 bases of the junction left unmatched. The CDR3 loop is CASSQIQGARTEAFF. CDR3 DNA sequence: TGCGCCAGCAGCCAGATACAGGGGGCTAGAACTGAAGCTTTCTTT.

This clone appeared once. The chain employs TRBV30 and TRBJ2-2, with 7 bases fitting TRBD2. V lost 0 bases, J lost 7 bases, and 23 bases stayed unmatched. CDR1 and CDR2 from the germline V gene are GTSNPN and SVGIG (reference sequence). This CDR3 spans 20 amino acids. This CDR3 is CAWSVPLYERRAGEHGELFF. In nucleotides, the CDR3 is TGTGCCTGGAGTGTACCACTATACGAACGCCGGGCGGGAGAACACGGGGAGCTGTTTTTT.

The chain's CDR3 is CAWSVAGGPEEQFF. For the CDR3, the DNA is TGTGCCTGGAGCGTAGCGGGAGGGCCGGAGGAGCAGTTCTTC. The chain links TRBV30 to TRBJ2-1; TRBD2 matches 11 bases. Trimming cost V 3 bases and J 10 bases; bases outside gene matches: 8. The CDR3 spans 14 residues. Germline V gene data show CDR1 as GTSNPN and CDR2 as SVGIG (reference sequence). The variable domain in full, completed from reference TRBV30 and TRBJ2-1, reads SQTIHQWPATLVQPVGSPLSLECTVEGTSNPNLYWYRQAAGRGLQLLFYSVGIGQISSEVPQNLSASRPQDRQFILSSKKLLLSDSGFYLCAWSVAGGPEEQFFGPGTRLTVL.

The chain is built from TRBV10-3 and TRBJ2-1; no firm D call. Per the germline V gene, CDR1 is ENHRY and CDR2 is SYGVKD. The ends were cut back, 10 bases at V and 4 bases at J, with 8 bases in the middle. The CDR3 runs to 11 residues. CDR3 sequence: CATKEYNEQFF. CDR3 coding DNA: TGTGCCACCAAGGAGTACAATGAGCAGTTCTTC.

Remarks on this clone: An end of the junction does not agree with germline; a read error may underlie this. The rearrangement links TRBV5-1 to TRBJ1-2; D gene uncertain. CDR3 size: 12 residues. The V gene's germline CDR1 is SGHRS and CDR2 YFSETQ. The CDR3 region is CASSYLTGQTSF. CDR3 sequence (DNA): TGCGCCAGCAGCTATCTTACGGGCCAGACAAGCTTC.

The gene calls are TRBV15 and TRBJ2-1; D unresolved. Germline-derived CDR1 and CDR2 are LNHNV and YYDKDF (reference sequence). There are 17 residues in the CDR3. V lost 3 bases and J lost 4, with 19 bases in between. The CDR3 loop reads CATSRAQATIGYNEQFF. DNA for the CDR3: TGTGCCACCAGCAGGGCCCAAGCGACAATCGGTTACAATGAGCAGTTCTTC.

J is TRBJ2-6 and V is TRBV11-2; possibly TRBD1 for D (6 bases). The ends were cut back, 0 bases at V and 3 bases at J, with 9 bases in the middle. In germline, CDR1 is SGHAT, CDR2 FQNNGV. The CDR3 is 16 residues long. Here the CDR3 reads CASSLEGTSGANVLTF. The CDR3 DNA follows: TGTGCCAGCAGCTTAGAAGGGACAAGTGGGGCCAACGTCCTGACTTTC.

The rearrangement uses TRBV27 and TRBJ2-2, with D tentatively TRBD2 (5 bases). Germline V lookup: CDR1 MNHEY, CDR2 SMNVEV (reference sequence). V lost 2 bases and J 4 bases, leaving 11 bases between the germline ends. There are 15 residues in the CDR3. The DNA for the CDR3 is TGTGCCAGCAGTTTAGTCACGGCGGGCACCGGGGAGCTGTTTTTT. Amino acids: CASSLVTAGTGELFF.

As DNA, the CDR3 is TGTGCCAGCAGCCCAGGGGCGGGAGCCTACGAGCAGTACTTC. Translation gives CASSPGAGAYEQYF. This chain connects TRBV11-2 to TRBJ2-7, with D perhaps TRBD2 (7 bases). Germline values: CDR1 SGHAT, CDR2 FQNNGV. Trimming took 5 bases from V and 2 from J, leaving 13 bases between them. CDR3 length equals 14 residues. The full variable domain, with the rest looked up from reference TRBV11-2 and TRBJ2-7, is EAGVAQSPRYKIIEKRQSVAFWCNPISGHATLYWYQQILGQGPKLLIQFQNNGVVDDSQLPKDRFSAERLKGVDSTLKIQPAKLEDSAVYLCASSPGAGAYEQYFGPGTRLTVT.

This chain uses TRBV7-9 with TRBJ1-2, with D possibly being TRBD1 (6 bases). The germline V gene encodes CDR1 SEHNR and CDR2 FQNEAQ (reference sequence). Trimming shortened V by 3 bases and J by 2 bases, and 13 bases separated the two germline ends. The length of the CDR3 is 15 residues. This chain's CDR3 is CASSFVSGANYGYTF. The CDR3 coding sequence is TGTGCCAGCAGCTTCGTTTCGGGGGCGAACTATGGCTACACCTTC.

There are a few counts of this clone. The chain employs TRBV6-6 and TRBJ1-5; D might be TRBD1 (6 bases). From germline, CDR1 is MNHNY and CDR2 SVGAGI (reference sequence). The CDR3 runs 15 residues. V was trimmed by 5 bases and J by 9 bases, leaving 20 bases between them. This CDR3 is CASSGSRDTSLPQHF. The DNA of the CDR3 is TGTGCCAGCAGTGGTTCTCGGGACACCTCTTTGCCCCAGCATTTT.